This T cell receptor (beta chain) emerged from a study of long-term antiretroviral therapy in people with HIV. The CDR3 consists of 12 residues. Trimming took 3 bases from V and 10 from J; bases not matched to a gene: 5. The germline gives CDR1 SGHRS, CDR2 YFSETQ. The run of the v3.0 immunoSEQ assay was at survey level. Libraries were prepared by immunoSEQ multiplex PCR; TCRdb keeps only in-frame clonotypes and omits some of them. Of about 35,000 clones in the sample, 80% to 85% were seen once. V and J are TRBV5-1 and TRBJ1-2; TRBD1 matches at 8 bases. Here the sequenced sample was unsorted PBMCs, taken 1 year after starting antiretroviral therapy. This clonotype originated in a man younger than 35 with HIV. The CDR3 sequence: CASSSDRDSYTF. In DNA form, the CDR3 reads TGCGCCAGCAGCTCGGACAGGGACTCCTACACCTTC.